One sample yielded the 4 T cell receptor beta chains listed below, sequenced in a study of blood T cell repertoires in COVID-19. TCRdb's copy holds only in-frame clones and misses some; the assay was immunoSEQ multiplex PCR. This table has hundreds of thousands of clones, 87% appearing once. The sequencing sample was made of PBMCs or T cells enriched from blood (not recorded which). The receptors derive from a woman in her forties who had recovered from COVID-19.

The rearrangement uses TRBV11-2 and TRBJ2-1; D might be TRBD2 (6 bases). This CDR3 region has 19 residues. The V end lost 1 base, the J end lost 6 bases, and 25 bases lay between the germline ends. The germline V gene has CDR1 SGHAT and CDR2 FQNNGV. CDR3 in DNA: TGTGCCAGCAGCTTAGTTACGGGCAGACCGGGACTGGGGACCAATGAGCAGTTCTTC. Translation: CASSLVTGRPGLGTNEQFF.

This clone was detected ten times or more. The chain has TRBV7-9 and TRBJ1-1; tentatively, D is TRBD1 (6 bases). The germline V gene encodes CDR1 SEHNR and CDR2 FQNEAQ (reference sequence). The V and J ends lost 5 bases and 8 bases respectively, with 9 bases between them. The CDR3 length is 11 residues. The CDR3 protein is CASSIDREAFF. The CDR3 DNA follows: TGTGCCAGCAGCATAGACAGGGAAGCTTTCTTT.

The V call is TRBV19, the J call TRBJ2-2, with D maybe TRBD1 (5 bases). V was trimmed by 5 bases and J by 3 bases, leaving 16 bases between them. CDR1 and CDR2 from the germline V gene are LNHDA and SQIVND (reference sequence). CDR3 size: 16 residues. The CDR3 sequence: CASSPAQGGDTGELFF. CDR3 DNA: TGTGCCAGTAGTCCGGCGCAGGGTGGGGACACCGGGGAGCTGTTTTTT.

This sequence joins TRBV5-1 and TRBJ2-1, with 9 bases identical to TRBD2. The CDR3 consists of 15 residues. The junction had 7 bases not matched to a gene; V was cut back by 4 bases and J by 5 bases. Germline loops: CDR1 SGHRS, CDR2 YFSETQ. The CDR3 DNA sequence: TGCGCCAGCAGCATTGGGACTAGCAGTCACAATGAGCAGTTCTTC. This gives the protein CASSIGTSSHNEQFF.